These 4 T cell receptor beta chains were all obtained from the same sample, sequenced in a study of cytomegalovirus exposure and HLA in healthy donors. Primers for the PCR totalled 60 Vbeta and 13 Jbeta. Some clones are missing from TCRdb's copy, which holds only in-frame ones; the method was immunoSEQ multiplex PCR. The sample records around 150,000 clones, about three fifths being singletons. Sequences were obtained from PBMCs. The receptors shown here come from a woman between 55 and 75 years old in good health and CMV-seropositive.

V gene TRBV7-2 combines with J gene TRBJ2-3; D might be TRBD2 (5 bases). Looked up from germline, CDR1 is SGHTA and CDR2 is FQGNSA. CDR3 size: 16 residues. V lost 1 base to trimming and J lost 8 bases, with 19 bases between them. CDR3: CASSLGSGATRGTQYF. The CDR3 DNA follows: TGTGCCAGCAGCTTAGGGTCGGGCGCCACTAGAGGTACGCAGTATTTT.

This clone was counted a few times. The chain links TRBV6-6 to TRBJ1-1; D not certain. The CDR3 is 13 amino acids. The germline gives CDR1 MNHNY, CDR2 SVGAGI (reference sequence). Trimming took off 4 bases at V and 2 bases at J, with 8 bases between the two ends. As DNA, the CDR3 is TGTGCCAGCAGTTCGTCGAGAAACACTGAAGCTTTCTTT. Translated, it gives CASSSSRNTEAFF.

J is TRBJ2-1 and V is TRBV5-1; tentative D call: TRBD1 (6 bases). Between the trimmed V and J ends, which lost 0 bases and 8 bases, there was a span of 15 bases. Germline values: CDR1 SGHRS, CDR2 YFSETQ. The CDR3 extends over 15 amino acids. DNA for the CDR3: TGCGCCAGCAGCTTGGCCCCCACAGGGTCCGATGAGCAGTTCTTC. Translated: CASSLAPTGSDEQFF.

This clone was observed a few times. The gene calls are TRBV7-3 and TRBJ2-7; 10 bases match TRBD1. Germline V lookup: CDR1 SGHTA, CDR2 FQGTGA. V trimming: 5 bases; J trimming: 4 bases; junction bases outside the gene matches: 8. The CDR3 extends over 15 amino acids. The CDR3, as DNA: TGTGCCAGCAGCCCGAGACAGGGGGCAGAATACGAGCAGTACTTC. Amino acid sequence: CASSPRQGAEYEQYF. Combining the CDR3 with reference TRBV7-3 and TRBJ2-7 gives the whole variable domain GAGVSQTPSNKVTEKGKYVELRCDPISGHTALYWYRQSLGQGPEFLIYFQGTGAADDSGLPNDRFFAVRPEGSVSTLKIQRTERGDSAVYLCASSPRQGAEYEQYFGPGTRLTVT.